The clone carrying this T cell receptor beta chain was observed a handful of times. The antigen is not known. V lost 4 bases, J lost 3 bases, and 4 bases stayed unmatched. The CDR3 runs 14 residues. Germline V gene data show CDR1 as MGHDK and CDR2 as SYGVNS. The sample comes from a study of post-analysis software for immune sequencing data. Study findings and constraints: TRBV segments more frequent in patients than in controls numbered roughly 5 and included TRBV5-6, TRBV5-1 and TRBV20-1.

Included in the TCR beta cDNA libraries were unique molecular identifiers. TCRdb re-derived calls from the PCR reads in MiXCR, one entry per CDR3 protein. Found here are roughly 700,000 distinct CDR3 sequences, just under 30% of them singletons; the top ten hold approximately 0.55%. The gene calls are TRBV25-1 and TRBJ2-7; 9 bases agree with TRBD2. The sequencing input was blood. This sequence originates from a girl aged 5-17 years with multiple sclerosis. CDR3 nucleotides: TGTGCCAGCAGTGTTAGCGGGAGAGGCTACGAGCAGTACTTC. This codes for CASSVSGRGYEQYF.